The following is a TCR beta chain sequence with its context. This sample was included in a study of response to subunit inactivated influenza vaccine. V shed 4 bases and J 6 bases; nucleotides not matched to a gene: 6. This CDR3 has 15 amino acids. The germline CDR1 and CDR2 sequences are MDHEN and SYDVKM. TCRdb ran MiXCR on the RT-PCR reads and lists one entry per CDR3 protein. Of hundreds of thousands of distinct CDR3 sequences in the sample, 15% to 19% were seen once. The rearrangement uses TRBV28 and TRBJ2-1; 10 bases line up with TRBD2. This receptor was obtained from a man over 45 who received an inactivated influenza vaccine. The material sequenced was PBMCs from blood, taken 12 days after vaccination. In DNA form, the CDR3 reads TGTGCCAGCAGTTCCAGCGGGAGGGCCGTCAATGAGCAGTTCTTC. As protein: CASSSSGRAVNEQFF.